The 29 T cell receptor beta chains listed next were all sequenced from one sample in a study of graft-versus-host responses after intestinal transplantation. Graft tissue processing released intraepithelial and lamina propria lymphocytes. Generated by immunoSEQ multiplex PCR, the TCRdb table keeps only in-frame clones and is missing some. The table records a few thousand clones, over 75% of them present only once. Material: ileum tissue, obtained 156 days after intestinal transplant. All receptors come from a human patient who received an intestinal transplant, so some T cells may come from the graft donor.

The CDR3 is CASSYSRGHGYTF. The CDR3 coding sequence is TGTGCCAGCAGTTACTCCCGGGGCCATGGCTACACCTTC. The chain recombines TRBV6-6 with TRBJ1-2, with TRBD1 as a possible D gene (5 bases). This CDR3 is 13 amino acids long. Per germline, CDR1 MNHNY and CDR2 SVGAGI (reference sequence). Trimming took off 0 bases at V and 6 bases at J, with 8 bases between the two ends.

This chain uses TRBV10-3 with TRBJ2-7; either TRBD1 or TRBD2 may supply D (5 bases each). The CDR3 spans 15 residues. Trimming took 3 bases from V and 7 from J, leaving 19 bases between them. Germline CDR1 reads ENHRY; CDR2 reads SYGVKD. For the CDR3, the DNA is TGTGCCATCAGTGATGGGTCAGGGAGCCGCAGGGAGCAGTACTTC. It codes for CAISDGSGSRREQYF.

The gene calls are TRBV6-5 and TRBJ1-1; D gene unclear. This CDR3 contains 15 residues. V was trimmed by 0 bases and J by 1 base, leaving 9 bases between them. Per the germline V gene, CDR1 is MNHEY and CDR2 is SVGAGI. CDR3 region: CASSYSLEGNTEAFF. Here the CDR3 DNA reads TGTGCCAGCAGTTACTCGCTGGAAGGGAACACTGAAGCTTTCTTT.

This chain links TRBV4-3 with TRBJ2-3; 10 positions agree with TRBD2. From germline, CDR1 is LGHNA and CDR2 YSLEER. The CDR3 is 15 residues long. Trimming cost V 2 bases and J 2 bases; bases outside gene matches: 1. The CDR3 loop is CASSQSGGATDTQYF. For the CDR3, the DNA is TGCGCCAGCAGCCAAAGCGGGGGGGCCACAGATACGCAGTATTTT.

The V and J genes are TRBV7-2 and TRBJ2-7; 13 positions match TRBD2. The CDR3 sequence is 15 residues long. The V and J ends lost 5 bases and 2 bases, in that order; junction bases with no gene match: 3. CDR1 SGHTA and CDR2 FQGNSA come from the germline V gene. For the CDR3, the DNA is TGTGCCAGCAGCCCACTAGCGGGAGGGACCTACGAGCAGTACTTC. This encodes CASSPLAGGTYEQYF. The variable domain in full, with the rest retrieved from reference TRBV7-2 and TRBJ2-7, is GAGVSQSPSNKVTEKGKDVELRCDPISGHTALYWYRQSLGQGLEFLIYFQGNSAPDKSGLPSDRFSAERTGGSVSTLTIQRTQQEDSAVYLCASSPLAGGTYEQYFGPGTRLTVT.

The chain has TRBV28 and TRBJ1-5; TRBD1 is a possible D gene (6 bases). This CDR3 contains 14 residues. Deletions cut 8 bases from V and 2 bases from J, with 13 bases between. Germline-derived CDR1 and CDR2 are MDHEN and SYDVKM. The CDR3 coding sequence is TGTGCCAGCCGAATTTACAGGGGCAATCAGCCCCAGCATTTT. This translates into CASRIYRGNQPQHF.

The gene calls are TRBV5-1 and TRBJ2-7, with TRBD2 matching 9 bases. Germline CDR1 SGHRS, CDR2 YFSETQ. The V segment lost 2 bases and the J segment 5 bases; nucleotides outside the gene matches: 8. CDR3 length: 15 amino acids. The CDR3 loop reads CASSFLASGNNEQYF. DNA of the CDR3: TGCGCCAGCAGCTTTCTGGCTAGCGGGAATAACGAGCAGTACTTC.

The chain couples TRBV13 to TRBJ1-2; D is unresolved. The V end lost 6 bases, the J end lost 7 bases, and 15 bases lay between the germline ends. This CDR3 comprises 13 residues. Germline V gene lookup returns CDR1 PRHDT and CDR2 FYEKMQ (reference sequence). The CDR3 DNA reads TGTGCCAGCAGTCGTAACGGGTTTACTGGCTACACCTTC. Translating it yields CASSRNGFTGYTF.

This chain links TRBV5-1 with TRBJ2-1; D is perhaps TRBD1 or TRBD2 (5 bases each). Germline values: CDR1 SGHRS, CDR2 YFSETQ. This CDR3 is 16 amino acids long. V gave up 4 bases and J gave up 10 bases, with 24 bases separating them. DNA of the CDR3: TGCGCCAGCAGCCCGGGACCCCCGAAAGTTACGGGGGAGCAGTTCTTC. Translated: CASSPGPPKVTGEQFF.

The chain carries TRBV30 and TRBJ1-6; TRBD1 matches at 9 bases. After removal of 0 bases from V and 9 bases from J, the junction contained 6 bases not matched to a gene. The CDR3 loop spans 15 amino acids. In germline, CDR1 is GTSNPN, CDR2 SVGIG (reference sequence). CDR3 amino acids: CAWSVPGTGSSPLHF. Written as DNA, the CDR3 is TGTGCCTGGAGTGTACCAGGGACAGGGAGTTCACCCCTCCACTTT.

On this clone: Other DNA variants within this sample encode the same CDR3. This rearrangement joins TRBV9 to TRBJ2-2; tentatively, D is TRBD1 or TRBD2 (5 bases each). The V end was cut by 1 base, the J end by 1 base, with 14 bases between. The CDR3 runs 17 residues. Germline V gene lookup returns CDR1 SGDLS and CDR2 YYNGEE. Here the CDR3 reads CASSVHGGRGNTGELFF. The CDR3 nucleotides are TGTGCCAGCAGCGTACATGGGGGAAGGGGGAACACCGGGGAGCTGTTTTTT.

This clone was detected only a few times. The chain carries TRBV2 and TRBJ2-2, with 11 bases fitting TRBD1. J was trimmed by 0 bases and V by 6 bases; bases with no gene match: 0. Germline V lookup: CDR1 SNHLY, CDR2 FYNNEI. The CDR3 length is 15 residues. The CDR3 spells CASRGQGANTGELFF. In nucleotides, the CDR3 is TGTGCCAGCAGGGGACAGGGGGCGAACACCGGGGAGCTGTTTTTT.

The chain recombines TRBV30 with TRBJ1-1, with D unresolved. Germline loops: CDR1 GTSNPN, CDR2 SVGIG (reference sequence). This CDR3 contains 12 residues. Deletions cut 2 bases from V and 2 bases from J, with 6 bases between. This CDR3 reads CAWSRVNTEAFF. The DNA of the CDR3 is TGTGCCTGGAGTAGAGTCAACACTGAAGCTTTCTTT.

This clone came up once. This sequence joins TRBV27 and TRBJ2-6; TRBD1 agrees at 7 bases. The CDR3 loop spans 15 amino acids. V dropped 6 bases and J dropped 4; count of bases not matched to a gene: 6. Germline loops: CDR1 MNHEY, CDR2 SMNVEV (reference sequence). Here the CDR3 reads CASSLTGAGANVLTF. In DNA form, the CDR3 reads TGTGCCAGCAGCCTCACAGGGGCCGGGGCCAACGTCCTGACTTTC.

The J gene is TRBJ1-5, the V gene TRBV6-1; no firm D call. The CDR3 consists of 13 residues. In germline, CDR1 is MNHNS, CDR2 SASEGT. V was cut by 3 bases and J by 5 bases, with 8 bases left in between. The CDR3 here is CASSEEEYQPQHF. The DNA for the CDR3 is TGTGCCAGCAGTGAGGAAGAATATCAGCCCCAGCATTTT.

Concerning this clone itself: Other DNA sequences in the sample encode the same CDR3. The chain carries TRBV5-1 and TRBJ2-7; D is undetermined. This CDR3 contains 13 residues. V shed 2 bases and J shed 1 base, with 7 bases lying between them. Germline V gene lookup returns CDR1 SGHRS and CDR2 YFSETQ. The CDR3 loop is CASSLGQSYEQYF. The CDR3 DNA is TGCGCCAGCAGCTTAGGGCAGTCCTACGAGCAGTACTTC.

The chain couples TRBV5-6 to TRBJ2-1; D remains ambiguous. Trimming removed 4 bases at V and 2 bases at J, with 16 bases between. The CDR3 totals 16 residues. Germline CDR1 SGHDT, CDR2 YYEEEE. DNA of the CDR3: TGTGCCAGCAGCATGGACCCCCTTGTTACCTACAATGAGCAGTTCTTC. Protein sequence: CASSMDPLVTYNEQFF.

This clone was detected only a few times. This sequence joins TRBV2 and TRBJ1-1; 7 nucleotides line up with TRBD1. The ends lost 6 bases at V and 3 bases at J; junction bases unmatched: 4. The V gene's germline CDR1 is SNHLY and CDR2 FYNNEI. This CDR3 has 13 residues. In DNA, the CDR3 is TGTGCCAGCAGCAAAACAGGGGACACTGAAGCTTTCTTT. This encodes CASSKTGDTEAFF.

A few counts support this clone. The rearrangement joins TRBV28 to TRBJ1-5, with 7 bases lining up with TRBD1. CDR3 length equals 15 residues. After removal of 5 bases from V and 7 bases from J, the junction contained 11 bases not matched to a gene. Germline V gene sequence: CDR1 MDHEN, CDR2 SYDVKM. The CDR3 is CASSHSDRVWQPQHF. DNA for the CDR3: TGTGCCAGCAGTCACTCCGACAGGGTCTGGCAGCCCCAGCATTTT.

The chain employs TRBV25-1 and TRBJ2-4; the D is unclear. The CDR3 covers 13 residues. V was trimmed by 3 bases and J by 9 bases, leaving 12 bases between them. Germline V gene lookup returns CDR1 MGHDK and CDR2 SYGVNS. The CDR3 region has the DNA TGTGCCAGCAGTGAGGCACTTCCGAGCATTCAGTACTTC. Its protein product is CASSEALPSIQYF.

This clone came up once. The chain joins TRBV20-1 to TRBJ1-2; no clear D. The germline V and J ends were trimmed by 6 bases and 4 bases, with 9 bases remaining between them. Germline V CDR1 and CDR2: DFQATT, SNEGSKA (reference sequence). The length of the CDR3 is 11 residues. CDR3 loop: CSAQRGYGYTF. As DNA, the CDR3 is TGCAGTGCGCAGCGGGGCTATGGCTACACCTTC.

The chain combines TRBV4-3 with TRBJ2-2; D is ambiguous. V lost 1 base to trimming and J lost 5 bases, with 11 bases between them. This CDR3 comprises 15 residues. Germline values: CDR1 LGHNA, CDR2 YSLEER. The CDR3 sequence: CASSQGQLLTGELFF. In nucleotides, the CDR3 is TGCGCCAGCAGCCAAGGGCAGTTATTGACCGGGGAGCTGTTTTTT.

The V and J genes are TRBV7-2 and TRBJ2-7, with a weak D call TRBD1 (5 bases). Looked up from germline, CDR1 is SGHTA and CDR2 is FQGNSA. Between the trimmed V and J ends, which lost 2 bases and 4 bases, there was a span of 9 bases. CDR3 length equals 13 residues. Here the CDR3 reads CASSLQTVYEQYF. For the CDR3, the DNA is TGTGCCAGCAGCTTACAGACAGTATACGAGCAGTACTTC.

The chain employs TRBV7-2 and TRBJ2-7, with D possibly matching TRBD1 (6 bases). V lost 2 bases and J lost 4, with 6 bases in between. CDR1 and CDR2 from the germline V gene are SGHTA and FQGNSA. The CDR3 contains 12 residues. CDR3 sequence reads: CASSLQGYEQYF. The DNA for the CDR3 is TGTGCCAGCAGCTTACAGGGGTACGAGCAGTACTTC.

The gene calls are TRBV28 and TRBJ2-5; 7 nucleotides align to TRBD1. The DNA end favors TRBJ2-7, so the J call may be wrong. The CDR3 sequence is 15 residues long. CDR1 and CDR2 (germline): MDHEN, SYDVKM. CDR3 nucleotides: TGTGCCAGCAGACGACAGGGAAGCTTCCTGTACGAGCAGTACTTC. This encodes CASRRQGSFLYEQYF.

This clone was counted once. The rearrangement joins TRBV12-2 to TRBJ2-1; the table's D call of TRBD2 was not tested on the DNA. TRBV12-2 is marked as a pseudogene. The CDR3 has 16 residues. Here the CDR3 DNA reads TGTGCAAGTCGCTTAGCCGGACTAGCGGTCCTCAATGAGCAGTTCTTC. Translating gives CASRLAGLAVLNEQFF.

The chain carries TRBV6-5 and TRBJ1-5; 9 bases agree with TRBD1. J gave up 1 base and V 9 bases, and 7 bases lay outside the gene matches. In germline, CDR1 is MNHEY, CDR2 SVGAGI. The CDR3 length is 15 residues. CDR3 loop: CASLTGGESNQPQHF. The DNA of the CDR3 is TGTGCCAGTTTAACAGGGGGCGAGAGCAATCAGCCCCAGCATTTT.

CDR3 nucleotide sequence: TGTGCCTGGGGATCAAGGACAAGCAATCAGCCCCAGCATTTT. Translated: CAWGSRTSNQPQHF. J is TRBJ1-5 and V is TRBV30, with D possibly matching TRBD1 (5 bases). Germline CDR1 GTSNPN, CDR2 SVGIG (reference sequence). Trimming stripped 5 bases from V and 1 base from J, with 12 bases between. The CDR3 length is 14 residues.

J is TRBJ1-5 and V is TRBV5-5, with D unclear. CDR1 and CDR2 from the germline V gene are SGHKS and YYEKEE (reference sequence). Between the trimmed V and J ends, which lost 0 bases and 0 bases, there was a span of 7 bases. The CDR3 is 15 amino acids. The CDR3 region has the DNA TGTGCCAGCAGCTTGGACAGTGATAGCAATCAGCCCCAGCATTTT. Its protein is CASSLDSDSNQPQHF. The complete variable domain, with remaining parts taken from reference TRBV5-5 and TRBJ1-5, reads DAGVTQSPTHLIKTRGQQVTLRCSPISGHKSVSWYQQVLGQGPQFIFQYYEKEERGRGNFPDRFSARQFPNYSSELNVNALLLGDSALYLCASSLDSDSNQPQHFGDGTRLSIL.